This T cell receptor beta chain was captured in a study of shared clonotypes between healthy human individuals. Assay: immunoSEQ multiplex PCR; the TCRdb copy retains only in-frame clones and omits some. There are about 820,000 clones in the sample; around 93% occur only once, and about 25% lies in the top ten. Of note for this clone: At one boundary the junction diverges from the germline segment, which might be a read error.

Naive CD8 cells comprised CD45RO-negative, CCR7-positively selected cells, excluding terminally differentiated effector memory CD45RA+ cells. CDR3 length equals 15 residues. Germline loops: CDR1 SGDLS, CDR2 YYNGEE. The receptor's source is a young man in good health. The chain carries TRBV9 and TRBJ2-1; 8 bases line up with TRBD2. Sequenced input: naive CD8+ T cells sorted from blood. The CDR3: CASSVEAGVYYEQFF. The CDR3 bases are TGTGCCAGCAGCGTAGAAGCGGGAGTCTACTATGAGCAGTTCTTC.